These 8 T cell receptor beta chains came from one sample sequenced in a study of T cell responses to AZD1222 COVID-19 vaccine. Assay used: immunoSEQ multiplex PCR; TCRdb lists only in-frame clones, some missing. This table has tens of thousands of clones, 90% appearing once. This specimen consisted of peripheral blood, obtained 28 days after the second AZD1222 dose. The source is an adult who received the AZD1222 COVID-19 vaccine.

The rearrangement uses TRBV5-6 and TRBJ1-2, with a tentative D call TRBD1 (5 bases). The CDR3 has 14 residues. In germline, CDR1 is SGHDT, CDR2 YYEEEE. The germline V and J ends were trimmed by 0 bases and 1 base, with 7 bases remaining between them. The CDR3 DNA sequence: TGTGCCAGCAGCTTGGACAGGAGTAACTATGGCTACACCTTC. Its translation: CASSLDRSNYGYTF.

This clone was recorded only once. The rearrangement links TRBV24-1 to TRBJ2-7; weak D call: TRBD2 (5 bases). From germline, CDR1 is KGHDR and CDR2 SFDVKD. Trimming left V 5 bases short and J 0 bases short, with 13 bases between. This CDR3 spans 15 amino acids. CDR3 sequence (DNA): TGTGCCACCAGTGCCCTAAGAGGGTACTCCTACGAGCAGTACTTC. This gives the protein CATSALRGYSYEQYF.

The V and J genes are TRBV6-5 and TRBJ1-5; D not certain. Trimming left V 7 bases short and J 3 bases short, with 10 bases between. CDR3 length: 13 amino acids. Germline V gives CDR1 MNHEY, CDR2 SVGAGI. Written as DNA, the CDR3 is TGTGCCAGCATGGGTCAGATCAATCAGCCCCAGCATTTT. It is translated as CASMGQINQPQHF.

The chain uses TRBV18 and TRBJ1-4; no clear D. V lost 4 bases, J lost 11 bases, and 14 bases lay in between. Germline-derived CDR1 and CDR2 are KGHSH and LQKENI. The CDR3 contains 13 residues. Written as DNA, the CDR3 is TGTGCCAGCTCACAGGCACGGTCCGGGAAACTGTTTTTT. Its translation is CASSQARSGKLFF.

The genes are TRBV6-5 and TRBJ1-5; no firm D call. CDR1 is MNHEY, CDR2 SVGAGI, per germline. This CDR3 spans 13 amino acids. Trimming removed 6 bases from V and 4 bases from J, with 10 bases in between. CDR3 amino acids: CASRGWDNQPQHF. For the CDR3, the DNA is TGTGCCAGCAGGGGTTGGGATAATCAGCCCCAGCATTTT.

The chain combines TRBV7-3 with TRBJ2-3; 11 bases are shared with TRBD1. The CDR3 consists of 16 residues. Germline CDR1 SGHTA, CDR2 FQGTGA. The V gene end was trimmed by 5 bases and the J gene end by 2 bases; junction bases not matched to a gene: 6. CDR3 sequence: CASSLRDRGTTDTQYF. CDR3 nucleotide sequence: TGTGCCAGCAGCCTACGGGACAGGGGGACCACAGATACGCAGTATTTT.

This clone was found a few times. The V and J genes are TRBV30 and TRBJ1-1, with TRBD1 as a possible D gene (6 bases). Looked up from germline, CDR1 is GTSNPN and CDR2 is SVGIG (reference sequence). This CDR3 is 14 amino acids long. V lost 1 base, J lost 3 bases, and 12 bases lay in between. CDR3 residues: CAWSAGASDTEAFF. DNA for the CDR3: TGTGCCTGGAGTGCAGGGGCGTCCGACACTGAAGCTTTCTTT.

This chain links TRBV6-5 with TRBJ1-2; 9 bases are shared with TRBD1. Trimming at V came to 2 bases and at J to 4 bases, leaving 5 bases not matched to a gene. The CDR3 loop spans 15 amino acids. From germline, CDR1 is MNHEY and CDR2 SVGAGI. The CDR3 coding sequence is TGTGCCAGCAGTTACAGTACAGGGGGCGGCTATGGCTACACCTTC. Its protein is CASSYSTGGGYGYTF.